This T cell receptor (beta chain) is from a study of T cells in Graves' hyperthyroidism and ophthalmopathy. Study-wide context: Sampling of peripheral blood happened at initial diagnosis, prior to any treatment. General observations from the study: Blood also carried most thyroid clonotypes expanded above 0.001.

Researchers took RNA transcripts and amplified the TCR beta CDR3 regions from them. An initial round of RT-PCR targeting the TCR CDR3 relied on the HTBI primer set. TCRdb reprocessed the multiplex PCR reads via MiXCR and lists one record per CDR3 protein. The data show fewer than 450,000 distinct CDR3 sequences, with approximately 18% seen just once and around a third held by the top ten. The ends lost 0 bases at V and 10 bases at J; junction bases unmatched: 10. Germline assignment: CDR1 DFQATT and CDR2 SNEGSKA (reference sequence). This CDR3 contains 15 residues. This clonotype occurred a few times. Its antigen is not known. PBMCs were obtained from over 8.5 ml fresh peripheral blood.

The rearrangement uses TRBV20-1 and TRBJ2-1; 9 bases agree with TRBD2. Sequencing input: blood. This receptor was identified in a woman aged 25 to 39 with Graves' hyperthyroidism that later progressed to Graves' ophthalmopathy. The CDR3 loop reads CSARDLAGRGGEQFF. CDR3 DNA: TGCAGTGCTAGAGATCTAGCGGGAAGGGGGGGAGAGCAGTTCTTC.